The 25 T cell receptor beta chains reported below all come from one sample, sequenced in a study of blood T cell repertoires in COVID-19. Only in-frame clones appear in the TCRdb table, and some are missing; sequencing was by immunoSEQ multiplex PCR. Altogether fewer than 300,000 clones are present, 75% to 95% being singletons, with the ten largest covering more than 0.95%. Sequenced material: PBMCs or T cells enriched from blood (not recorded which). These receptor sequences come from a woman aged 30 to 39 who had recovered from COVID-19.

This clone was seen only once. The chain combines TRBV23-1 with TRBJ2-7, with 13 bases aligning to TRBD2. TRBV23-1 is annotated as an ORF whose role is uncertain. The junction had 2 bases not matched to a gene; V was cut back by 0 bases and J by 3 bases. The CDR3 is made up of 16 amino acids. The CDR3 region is CASSQSTSGRLYEQYF. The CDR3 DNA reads TGCGCCAGCAGTCAATCGACTAGCGGGAGGCTCTACGAGCAGTACTTC.

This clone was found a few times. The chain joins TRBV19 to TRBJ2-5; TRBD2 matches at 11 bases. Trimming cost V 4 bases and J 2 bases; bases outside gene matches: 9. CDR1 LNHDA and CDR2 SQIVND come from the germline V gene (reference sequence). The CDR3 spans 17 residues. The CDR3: CASSTIGLAGAQETQYF. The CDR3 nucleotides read TGTGCCAGTAGTACCATTGGACTAGCGGGTGCACAAGAGACCCAGTACTTC.

DNA for the CDR3: TGTGCCAGCAGCTCCGTAATGCTGACTAGCGGGTGGGACAATGAGCAGTTCTTC. The encoded protein is CASSSVMLTSGWDNEQFF. This chain joins TRBV7-6 and TRBJ2-1; 10 positions match TRBD2. Germline trimming cut 4 bases from V and 5 bases from J; bases unmatched to any gene: 14. The CDR3 has 18 residues. The V gene's germline CDR1 is SGHVS and CDR2 FNYEAQ.

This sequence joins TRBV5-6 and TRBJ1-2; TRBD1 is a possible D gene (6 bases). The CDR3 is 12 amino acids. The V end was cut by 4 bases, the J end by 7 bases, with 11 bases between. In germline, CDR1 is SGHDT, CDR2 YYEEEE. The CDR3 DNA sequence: TGTGCCAGCAGCAAAACAGGGCCTGGCTACACCTTC. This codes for CASSKTGPGYTF.

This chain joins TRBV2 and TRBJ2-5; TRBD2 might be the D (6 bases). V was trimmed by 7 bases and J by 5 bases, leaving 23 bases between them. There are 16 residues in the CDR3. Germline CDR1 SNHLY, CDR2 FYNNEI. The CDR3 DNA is TGTGCCAGCAATCTAGGTAGGGACTCCCTGGACGAGACCCAGTACTTC. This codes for CASNLGRDSLDETQYF.

The CDR3 here is CASSPPRRGNSPLHF. In DNA form, the CDR3 reads TGTGCCAGTAGTCCCCCGCGTCGAGGAAATTCACCCCTCCACTTT. The chain combines TRBV19 with TRBJ1-6; no firm D call. The V end was cut by 5 bases, the J end by 7 bases, with 15 bases between. The V gene's germline CDR1 is LNHDA and CDR2 SQIVND (reference sequence). The CDR3 consists of 15 residues. The entire variable domain, with the rest obtained from reference TRBV19 and TRBJ1-6, is as follows: DGGITQSPKYLFRKEGQNVTLSCEQNLNHDAMYWYRQDPGQGLRLIYYSQIVNDFQKGDIAEGYSVSREKKESFPLTVTSAQKNPTAFYLCASSPPRRGNSPLHFGNGTRLTVT.

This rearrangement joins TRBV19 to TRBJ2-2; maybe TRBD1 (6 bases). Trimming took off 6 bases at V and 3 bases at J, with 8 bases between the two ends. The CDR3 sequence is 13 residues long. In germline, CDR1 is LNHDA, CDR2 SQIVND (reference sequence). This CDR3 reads CASSQGYTGELFF. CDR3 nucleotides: TGTGCCAGTAGCCAGGGGTACACCGGGGAGCTGTTTTTT.

The CDR3: CASGLGEKGGYTF. CDR3 sequence (DNA): TGTGCCAGCGGCCTCGGGGAGAAGGGTGGCTACACCTTC. The rearrangement links TRBV12-3 or TRBV12-4 to TRBJ1-2; D unclear. V was shortened by 8 bases and J by 7 bases, with 17 bases between the two germline ends. This CDR3 spans 13 amino acids.

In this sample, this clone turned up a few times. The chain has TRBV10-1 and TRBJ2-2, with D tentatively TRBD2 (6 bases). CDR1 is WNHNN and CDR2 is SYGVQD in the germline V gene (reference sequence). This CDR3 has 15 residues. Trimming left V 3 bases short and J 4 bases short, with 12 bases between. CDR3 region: CASSETVGGTGELFF. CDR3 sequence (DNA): TGCGCCAGCAGTGAAACGGTCGGGGGCACCGGGGAGCTGTTTTTT.

The chain's CDR3 is CASRKGSYGYTF. DNA of the CDR3: TGTGCCAGCAGGAAGGGGTCCTATGGCTACACCTTC. The J gene is TRBJ1-2, the V gene TRBV27, with D perhaps matching TRBD1 (5 bases). The CDR3 consists of 12 residues. Trimming shortened V by 6 bases and J by 4 bases, and 9 bases separated the two germline ends. Germline values: CDR1 MNHEY, CDR2 SMNVEV (reference sequence).

CDR3 nucleotides: TGTGCCAGTAGTGTATCGGGTCAGGGAAGCTACGAGCAGTACTTC. Residues: CASSVSGQGSYEQYF. The chain joins TRBV19 to TRBJ2-7; D is possibly TRBD1 (5 bases). The CDR3 has 15 amino acids. The V gene's germline CDR1 is LNHDA and CDR2 SQIVND (reference sequence). The V end was cut by 5 bases, the J end by 3 bases, with 17 bases between.

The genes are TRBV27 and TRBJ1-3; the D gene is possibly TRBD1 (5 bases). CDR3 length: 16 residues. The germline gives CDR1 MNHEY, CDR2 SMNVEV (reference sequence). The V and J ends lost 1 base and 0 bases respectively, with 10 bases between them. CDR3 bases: TGTGCCAGCAGTTTATTAGGGGCTAACTCTGGAAACACCATATATTTT. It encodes CASSLLGANSGNTIYF.

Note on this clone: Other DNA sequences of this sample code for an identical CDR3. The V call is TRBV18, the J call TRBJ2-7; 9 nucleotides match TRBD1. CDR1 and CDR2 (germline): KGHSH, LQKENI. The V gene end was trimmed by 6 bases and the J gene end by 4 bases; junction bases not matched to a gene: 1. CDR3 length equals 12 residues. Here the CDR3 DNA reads TGTGCCAGCTCCGGGACAGGGTACGAGCAGTACTTC. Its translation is CASSGTGYEQYF.

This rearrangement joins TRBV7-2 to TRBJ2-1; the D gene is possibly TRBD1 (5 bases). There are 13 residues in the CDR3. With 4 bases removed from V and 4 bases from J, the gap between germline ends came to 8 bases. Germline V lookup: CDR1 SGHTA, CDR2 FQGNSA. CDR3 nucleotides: TGTGCCAGCAGCTATAAGGGGTACAATGAGCAGTTCTTC. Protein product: CASSYKGYNEQFF.

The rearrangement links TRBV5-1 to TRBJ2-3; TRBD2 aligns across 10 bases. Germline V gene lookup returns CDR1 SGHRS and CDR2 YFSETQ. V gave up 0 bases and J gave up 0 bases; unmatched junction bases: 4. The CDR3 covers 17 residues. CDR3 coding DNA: TGCGCCAGCAGCTTGGGGGCGACTAGCGGGAGCACAGATACGCAGTATTTT. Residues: CASSLGATSGSTDTQYF.

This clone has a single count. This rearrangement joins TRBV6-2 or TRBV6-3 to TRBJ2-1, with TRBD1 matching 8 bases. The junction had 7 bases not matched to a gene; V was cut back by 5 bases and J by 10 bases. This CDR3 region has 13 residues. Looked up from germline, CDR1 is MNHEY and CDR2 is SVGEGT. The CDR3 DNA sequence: TGTGCCAGCAGTGTCCCGGGACAGGTAGAGCAGTTCTTC. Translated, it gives CASSVPGQVEQFF.

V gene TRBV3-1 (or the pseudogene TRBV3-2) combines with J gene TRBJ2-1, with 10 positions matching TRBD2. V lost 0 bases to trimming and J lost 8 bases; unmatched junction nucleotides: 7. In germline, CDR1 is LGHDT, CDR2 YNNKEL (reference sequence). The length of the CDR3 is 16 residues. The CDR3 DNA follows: TGTGCCAGCAGCCAAGACCCCCCAGCGGGAGGGTATGAGCAGTTCTTC. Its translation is CASSQDPPAGGYEQFF.

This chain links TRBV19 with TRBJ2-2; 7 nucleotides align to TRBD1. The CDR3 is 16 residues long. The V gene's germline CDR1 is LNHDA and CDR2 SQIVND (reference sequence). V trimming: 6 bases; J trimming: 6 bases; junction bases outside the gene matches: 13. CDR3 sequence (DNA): TGTGCCAGTAGAAAAAGAACAGGGGAGAATCCCGGGGAGCTGTTTTTT. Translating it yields CASRKRTGENPGELFF.

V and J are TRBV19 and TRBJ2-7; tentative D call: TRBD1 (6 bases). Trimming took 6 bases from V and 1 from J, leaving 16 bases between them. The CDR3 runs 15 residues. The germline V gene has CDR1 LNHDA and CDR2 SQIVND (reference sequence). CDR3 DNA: TGTGCCAGTAGATCCACAGGGAAAGGATCCTACGAGCAGTACTTC. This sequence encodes CASRSTGKGSYEQYF.

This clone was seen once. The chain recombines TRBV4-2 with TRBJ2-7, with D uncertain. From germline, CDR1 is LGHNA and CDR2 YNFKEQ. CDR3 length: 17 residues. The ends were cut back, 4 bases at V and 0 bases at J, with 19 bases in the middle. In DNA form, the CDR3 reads TGTGCCAGCAGCCCCGCCCTCGGCGGCTCGAGCTCCTACGAGCAGTACTTC. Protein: CASSPALGGSSSYEQYF.

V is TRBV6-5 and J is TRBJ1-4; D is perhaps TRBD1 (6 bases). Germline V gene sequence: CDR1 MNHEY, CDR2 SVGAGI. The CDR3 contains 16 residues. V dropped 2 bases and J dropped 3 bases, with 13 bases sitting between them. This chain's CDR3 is CASSYTQGPPNEKLFF. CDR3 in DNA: TGTGCCAGCAGTTACACCCAGGGGCCGCCTAATGAAAAACTGTTTTTT.

The CDR3 region has the DNA TGCGCCAGCAGCTTGGCCAAGAGCAACTATGGCTACACCTTC. Translating it yields CASSLAKSNYGYTF. The J gene is TRBJ1-2, the V gene TRBV5-1, with no clear D. CDR1 and CDR2 from the germline V gene are SGHRS and YFSETQ. This CDR3 comprises 14 residues. The V gene lost 0 bases and the J gene lost 2 bases, with 8 bases spanning the gap.

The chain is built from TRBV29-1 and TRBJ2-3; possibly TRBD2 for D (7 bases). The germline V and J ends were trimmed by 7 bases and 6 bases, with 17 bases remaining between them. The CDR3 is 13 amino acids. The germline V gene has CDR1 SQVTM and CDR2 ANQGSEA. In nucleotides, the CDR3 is TGCAGCGCCGACGGAGGGGGGGGCGATACGCAGTATTTT. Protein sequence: CSADGGGGDTQYF.

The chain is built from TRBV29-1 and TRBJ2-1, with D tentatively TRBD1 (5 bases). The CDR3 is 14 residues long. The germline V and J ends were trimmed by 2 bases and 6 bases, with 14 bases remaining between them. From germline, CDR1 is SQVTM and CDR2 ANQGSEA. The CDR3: CSVEHRLSGNEQFF. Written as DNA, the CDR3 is TGCAGCGTTGAACACAGGCTTTCAGGCAATGAGCAGTTCTTC.

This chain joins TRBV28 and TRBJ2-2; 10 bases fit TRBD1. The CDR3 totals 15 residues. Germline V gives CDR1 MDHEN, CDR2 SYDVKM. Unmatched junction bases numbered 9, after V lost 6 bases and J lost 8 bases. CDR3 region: CASSLPGQGKGELFF. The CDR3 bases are TGTGCCAGCAGCCTTCCGGGACAGGGGAAGGGGGAGCTGTTTTTT.